This TCR beta chain was recorded in a study of blood T cell repertoires in COVID-19. Study details: The study drew acute and convalescent COVID-19 samples from the United States, Italy and Spain.

Methods used by the authors: The authors estimated nucleated cell counts from reference gene primer amplification. Some clones are missing from TCRdb's copy, which holds only in-frame ones; the method was immunoSEQ multiplex PCR. That table supplies the V and J calls and clone size; D and trimming were determined from the DNA. The table shows about 78,000 clones, with about 85% occurring only once. The length of the CDR3 is 13 residues. V lost 6 bases and J 5 bases, leaving 14 bases between the germline ends. CDR1 MDHEN and CDR2 SYDVKM come from the germline V gene. This TCR was sampled from a man aged 55-75 years with active or convalescent COVID-19. The sample consisted of peripheral blood. V and J are TRBV28 and TRBJ2-7; D is possibly TRBD1 (6 bases). This chain's CDR3 is CASRGQGNNEQYF. CDR3 bases: TGTGCCAGCAGGGGGCAGGGGAATAACGAGCAGTACTTC.